One sample yielded the 7 T cell receptor beta chains listed below, sequenced in a study of radiation and T cells in renal cell carcinoma. Using immunoSEQ multiplex PCR, the repertoire was profiled, and TCRdb retains in-frame clones only, with some absent. The sample holds around 130,000 clones, 88% seen once. Documented time point: blood 2 weeks post-SBRT. Indicated treatment: 15 Gy SBRT to primary tumor, nephrectomy 4 weeks later. The specimen comprised blood, sampled from a patient whose treatment included radiotherapy and nephrectomy. All receptors derive from a woman in her 70s with renal cell carcinoma.

The V gene is TRBV7-2, the J gene TRBJ1-4; TRBD1 agrees at 10 bases. With 4 bases clipped from V and 11 bases from J, the junction kept 7 bases outside the gene matches. Looked up from germline, CDR1 is SGHTA and CDR2 is FQGNSA. The CDR3 consists of 14 residues. Here the CDR3 reads CASSSSGTGDKLFF. CDR3 nucleotides: TGTGCCAGCAGCTCCTCAGGGACAGGGGATAAACTGTTTTTT. The variable domain in full, with the rest retrieved from reference TRBV7-2 and TRBJ1-4, is GAGVSQSPSNKVTEKGKDVELRCDPISGHTALYWYRQSLGQGLEFLIYFQGNSAPDKSGLPSDRFSAERTGGSVSTLTIQRTQQEDSAVYLCASSSSGTGDKLFFGSGTQLSVL.

In DNA form, the CDR3 reads TGTGCCTCAGCAGAGGGGATAAACACTGAAGCTTTCTTT. Encoded protein: CASAEGINTEAFF. The rearrangement uses TRBV9 and TRBJ1-1; D perhaps matches TRBD1 (5 bases). Trimming removed 10 bases from V and 2 bases from J, with 15 bases in between. The CDR3 contains 13 residues. Germline values: CDR1 SGDLS, CDR2 YYNGEE. Combining the CDR3 with reference TRBV9 and TRBJ1-1 gives the whole variable domain DSGVTQTPKHLITATGQRVTLRCSPRSGDLSVYWYQQSLDQGLQFLIQYYNGEERAKGNILERFSAQQFPDLHSELNLSSLELGDSALYFCASAEGINTEAFFGQGTRLTVV.

This clone appeared a single time. This sequence joins TRBV11-2 and TRBJ2-3, with TRBD2 matching over 11 bases. CDR3 length equals 15 residues. Germline V CDR1 and CDR2: SGHAT, FQNNGV. Trimming at V came to 5 bases and at J to 0 bases, leaving 1 base not matched to a gene. DNA for the CDR3: TGTGCCAGCAGCCTAGCGGGGGGTAGCACAGATACGCAGTATTTT. Its protein product is CASSLAGGSTDTQYF.

This clone was found once. This chain uses TRBV9 with TRBJ2-5; TRBD2 matches 8 bases. The ends lost 4 bases at V and 3 bases at J; junction bases unmatched: 8. The CDR3 is made up of 15 amino acids. Per the germline V gene, CDR1 is SGDLS and CDR2 is YYNGEE. CDR3 DNA: TGTGCCAGCAGCATAGCGGGGAATCGGGAAGAGACCCAGTACTTC. Protein sequence: CASSIAGNREETQYF.

The chain has TRBV11-2 and TRBJ2-2; perhaps D is TRBD1 or TRBD2 (5 bases each). V lost 5 bases and J 5 bases, leaving 9 bases between the germline ends. CDR1 is SGHAT, CDR2 FQNNGV, per germline. This CDR3 comprises 13 residues. The CDR3 DNA is TGTGCCAGCAGCGTGAGGGGTACCGGGGAGCTGTTTTTT. Residues: CASSVRGTGELFF. Full variable domain (remainder filled in from reference TRBV11-2 and TRBJ2-2): EAGVAQSPRYKIIEKRQSVAFWCNPISGHATLYWYQQILGQGPKLLIQFQNNGVVDDSQLPKDRFSAERLKGVDSTLKIQPAKLEDSAVYLCASSVRGTGELFFGEGSRLTVL.

The chain recombines TRBV7-2 with TRBJ1-2, with D unclear. This CDR3 is 12 amino acids long. Germline assignment: CDR1 SGHTA and CDR2 FQGNSA. The V and J ends lost 0 bases and 12 bases respectively, with 11 bases between them. The CDR3 nucleotides read TGTGCCAGCAGCTTAGCGCAGACCCACCACACCTTC. Protein sequence: CASSLAQTHHTF.

The chain combines TRBV5-1 with TRBJ2-5, with a tentative D call TRBD2 (5 bases). Looked up from germline, CDR1 is SGHRS and CDR2 is YFSETQ. The CDR3 totals 14 residues. V lost 2 bases to trimming and J lost 5 bases, with 13 bases between them. CDR3: CASSFGGPRETQYF. In DNA form, the CDR3 reads TGCGCCAGCAGCTTTGGCGGGCCCCGGGAGACCCAGTACTTC. The variable domain in full, completed from reference TRBV5-1 and TRBJ2-5, reads KAGVTQTPRYLIKTRGQQVTLSCSPISGHRSVSWYQQTPGQGLQFLFEYFSETQRNKGNFPGRFSGRQFSNSRSEMNVSTLELGDSALYLCASSFGGPRETQYFGPGTRLLVL.